Listed below are T cell receptor beta chains from one sample, sequenced in a study of T cell changes during pregnancy in multiple sclerosis. The data were produced by immunoSEQ multiplex PCR, yet TCRdb's version contains in-frame clones alone and is incomplete. The sample lists some 33,000 clones, around 89% seen once, with roughly 10% in the top ten. The material was CD8+ T cells from peripheral blood mononuclear cells, obtained in the third trimester of pregnancy. Receptors were obtained from a female donor with multiple sclerosis, enrolled in a pregnancy study. CDR3s include the opening cysteine and the closing phenylalanine or tryptophan. The D gene is left open where the match is weak. Some rows mark clone size as missing; the rest say once, few, many or name a class of expanded clone.

- | TRBJ2-3 | 14 | TRBV7-8 | - | CASSLITRTDTQYF | TGTGCCAGCAGTCTAATAACCCGCACAGATACGCAGTATTTT
- | TRBJ2-2 | 15 | TRBV27 | TRBD1 | CASSLDRGGTGELFF | TGTGCCAGCAGTTTAGACAGGGGGGGCACCGGGGAGCTGTTTTTT
- | TRBJ2-1 | 12 | TRBV5-1 | - | CASSPANNEQFF | TGCGCCAGCAGCCCAGCGAACAATGAGCAGTTCTTC
- | TRBJ2-1 | 15 | TRBV30 | TRBD1 | CACPGQGQLYNEQFF | TGTGCCTGTCCTGGACAGGGACAATTATACAATGAGCAGTTCTTC
- | TRBJ1-2 | 15 | TRBV19 | - | CASSIFRPGDYGYTF | TGTGCCAGTAGTATTTTTAGGCCCGGGGACTATGGCTACACCTTC
once | TRBJ1-3 | 15 | TRBV7-6 | - | CASSQIHLSGNTIYF | TGTGCCAGCAGCCAGATACACCTCTCTGGAAACACCATATATTTT
- | TRBJ2-7 | 14 | TRBV9 | - | CASSRGGFSYEQYF | TGTGCCAGCAGCCGTGGGGGGTTTTCCTACGAGCAGTACTTC
- | TRBJ2-7 | 15 | TRBV7-9 | - | CASSLEEGWDGEQYF | TGTGCCAGCAGCTTAGAGGAGGGATGGGACGGTGAGCAGTACTTC
- | TRBJ1-2 | 14 | TRBV29-1 | - | CSATDGSTNYGYTF | TGCAGCGCTACAGACGGGAGTACTAACTATGGCTACACCTTC
- | TRBJ1-2 | 18 | TRBV19 | TRBD1 | CASKKKGGTGFINYGYTF | TGTGCCAGTAAAAAAAAAGGCGGGACAGGATTTATAAACTATGGCTACACCTTC
- | TRBJ2-1 | 15 | TRBV13 | - | CASSTDRDTDNEQFF | TGTGCCAGCAGCACAGACCGGGACACTGACAATGAGCAGTTCTTC